Listed below are T cell receptor beta chains from one sample, sequenced in a study of beta chain features in type 1 diabetes. Assay: immunoSEQ multiplex PCR; the TCRdb copy retains only in-frame clones and omits some. This table has 600,000 or so clones, approximately 13% appearing once. Sequences were obtained from naive CD4+ T cells from blood. All receptors come from a man aged 25-45 years with type 1 diabetes. CDR3s include the opening cysteine and the closing phenylalanine or tryptophan. Fields, in order: D gene, clone size, CDR3 length, V gene, J gene, CDR3 protein, CDR3 DNA. The D gene is left open where the match is weak. Not all rows give a size; the values are once, few, many and, for expanded clones, a class.

>-|-|15|TRBV9|TRBJ2-3
CASSAVGESSDTQYF
TGTGCCAGCAGCGCCGTAGGTGAATCATCTGATACGCAGTATTTT
>-|few|14|TRBV7-2|TRBJ2-7
CASSPGDWAGEQYF
TGTGCCAGCAGCCCGGGGGACTGGGCGGGCGAGCAGTACTTC
>-|few|11|TRBV5-4|TRBJ1-1
CASSRGAGFLF
TGTGCCAGCAGCAGAGGGGCCGGGTTCCTATTT
>-|few|13|TRBV4-2|TRBJ1-2
CASSQEVSGGYTF
TGTGCCAGCAGCCAAGAGGTATCGGGAGGCTACACCTTC
>-|-|15|TRBV18|TRBJ2-3
CASSPQDGPTDTQYF
TGTGCCAGCTCACCCCAAGACGGACCCACAGATACGCAGTATTTT
>-|-|14|TRBV6-5|TRBJ1-1
CASREGAGNTEAFF
TGTGCCAGCAGGGAGGGAGCGGGGAACACTGAAGCTTTCTTT
>-|few|15|TRBV4-1|TRBJ1-3
CAVPGADLSGNTIYF
TGCGCCGTCCCAGGGGCGGACCTCTCTGGAAACACCATATATTTT
>-|few|15|TRBV9|TRBJ2-5
CASSSSPRPLETQYF
TGTGCCAGCAGCTCCTCCCCTAGACCCCTGGAGACCCAGTACTTC
>-|few|13|TRBV7-8|TRBJ1-4
CASSPQSNEKLFF
TGTGCCAGCAGCCCACAATCCAATGAAAAACTGTTTTTT
>-|few|12|TRBV29-1|TRBJ2-5
CTGREGQETQYF
TGCACCGGGCGGGAAGGCCAAGAGACCCAGTACTTC
>-|-|12|TRBV9|TRBJ1-2
CASSVDGEGYTF
TGTGCCAGCAGCGTAGATGGGGAAGGCTACACCTTC
>TRBD1|few|14|TRBV18|TRBJ1-5
CASSPGQEEQPQHF
TGTGCCAGCTCACCGGGACAGGAGGAACAGCCCCAGCATTTT
>TRBD1|-|16|TRBV7-9|TRBJ1-1
CASSHSMLDRGIIAFF
TGTGCCAGCAGCCATAGCATGTTGGACAGGGGGATTATAGCTTTCTTT
>TRBD2|-|15|TRBV4-3|TRBJ2-7
CASSQHSGGEYEQYF
TGCGCCAGCAGCCAACATAGCGGGGGAGAGTACGAGCAGTACTTC
>TRBD1|-|14|TRBV28|TRBJ2-1
CASSQGTGWDEQFF
TGTGCCAGCAGTCAAGGGACAGGGTGGGATGAGCAGTTCTTC
>-|-|12|TRBV29-1|TRBJ2-7
CSVGTAAYEQYF
TGCAGCGTTGGCACAGCCGCCTACGAGCAGTACTTC
>-|few|16|TRBV7-2|TRBJ1-6
CASSLDTGPGWAPLHF
TGTGCCAGCAGCTTAGATACCGGGCCAGGTTGGGCACCCCTCCACTTT
>TRBD1|many|14|TRBV2|TRBJ2-5
CASSTPDRGETQYF
TGTGCCAGCAGTACCCCGGACAGGGGTGAGACCCAGTACTTC
>TRBD2|few|14|TRBV28|TRBJ2-1
CASSLAFGGGRQFF
TGTGCCAGCAGTTTAGCCTTCGGCGGGGGGCGACAGTTCTTC
>-|few|15|TRBV18|TRBJ1-5
CASSSGQHSNQPQHF
TGTGCCAGCTCCTCTGGACAGCATAGCAATCAGCCCCAGCATTTT
>-|-|15|TRBV11-2|TRBJ2-1
CASSLVPSEDNEQFF
TGTGCCAGCAGCTTAGTACCTAGCGAGGACAATGAGCAGTTCTTC
>TRBD2|once|14|TRBV2|TRBJ2-3
CASSDSGGTDTQYF
TGTGCCAGCAGTGATAGCGGGGGCACAGATACGCAGTATTTT
>-|many|14|TRBV21-1|TRBJ1-4
CASSKGRENERLFF
TGTGCCAGCAGCAAAGGAAGGGAGAATGAAAGACTGTTTTTT
>TRBD1|few|14|TRBV5-1|TRBJ2-7
CASSRDRDTYEQYF
TGCGCCAGCAGCAGGGACAGGGATACCTACGAGCAGTACTTC
>-|-|17|TRBV11-2|TRBJ2-7
CASSLDRGAGIRYEQYF
TGTGCCAGCAGCTTAGATCGTGGGGCAGGGATACGGTACGAGCAGTACTTC
>-|-|15|TRBV4-2|TRBJ2-3
CASSQAPGSTDTQYF
TGTGCCAGCAGCCAAGCCCCGGGGAGCACAGATACGCAGTATTTT
>-|-|16|TRBV25-1|TRBJ1-6
CASSGFYGGYNSPLHF
TGTGCCAGCAGTGGGTTCTATGGGGGGTATAATTCACCCCTCCACTTT
>-|-|16|TRBV4-3|TRBJ1-1
CASSPGREWVNTEAFF
TGCGCCAGCAGCCCTGGACGGGAATGGGTGAACACTGAAGCTTTCTTT
>TRBD1|few|15|TRBV18|TRBJ1-5
CASSPGQGDYQPQHF
TGTGCCAGCTCACCGGGACAGGGAGACTACCAGCCCCAGCATTTT
>-|-|13|TRBV28|TRBJ1-2
CASSFTVNYGYTF
TGTGCCAGCAGTTTCACGGTTAACTATGGCTACACCTTC
>-|-|13|TRBV27|TRBJ2-3
CASSHQGTDTQYF
TGTGCCAGCAGTCACCAGGGCACAGATACGCAGTATTTT
>TRBD1|few|14|TRBV30|TRBJ2-7
CAWRHRGSTYEQYF
TGTGCCTGGAGACACAGGGGTTCAACCTACGAGCAGTACTTC
>TRBD2|few|15|TRBV7-2|TRBJ2-3
CASSSGTRETDTQYF
TGTGCCAGCAGCTCCGGGACTAGGGAGACAGATACGCAGTATTTT
>TRBD1|-|15|TRBV5-4|TRBJ2-1
CASSLGGQEYNEQFF
TGTGCCAGCAGCTTGGGGGGACAGGAATACAATGAGCAGTTCTTC
>-|few|15|TRBV4-3|TRBJ1-1
CASSQEWGTLTEAFF
TGCGCCAGCAGCCAAGAATGGGGGACGTTAACTGAAGCTTTCTTT
>TRBD2|-|16|TRBV7-9|TRBJ2-3
CASSFRLAGDTDTQYF
TGTGCCAGCAGCTTCCGACTAGCGGGGGACACAGATACGCAGTATTTT
>-|-|12|TRBV7-9|TRBJ1-2
CASSLVVYGYTF
TGTGCCAGCAGCTTAGTGGTGTATGGCTACACCTTC
>-|few|13|TRBV28|TRBJ2-5
CATDPGVQETQYF
TGTGCCACGGACCCGGGCGTACAAGAGACCCAGTACTTC
>-|few|14|TRBV5-4|TRBJ1-1
CASSLDGKNTEAFF
TGTGCCAGCAGCTTGGACGGAAAGAACACTGAAGCTTTCTTT
>-|-|12|TRBV4-2|TRBJ1-4
CASSQLNEKLFF
TGTGCCAGCAGCCAACTAAATGAAAAACTGTTTTTT
>-|few|12|TRBV2|TRBJ1-3
CASGASGNTIYF
TGTGCCAGCGGGGCTTCTGGAAACACCATATATTTT
>-|few|14|TRBV6-5|TRBJ1-4
CASSYFNSGEKLFF
TGTGCCAGCAGTTACTTTAACTCGGGTGAAAAACTGTTTTTT
>-|-|13|TRBV7-2|TRBJ2-2
CASSQRYTGELFF
TGTGCCAGCAGCCAAAGATACACCGGGGAGCTGTTTTTT